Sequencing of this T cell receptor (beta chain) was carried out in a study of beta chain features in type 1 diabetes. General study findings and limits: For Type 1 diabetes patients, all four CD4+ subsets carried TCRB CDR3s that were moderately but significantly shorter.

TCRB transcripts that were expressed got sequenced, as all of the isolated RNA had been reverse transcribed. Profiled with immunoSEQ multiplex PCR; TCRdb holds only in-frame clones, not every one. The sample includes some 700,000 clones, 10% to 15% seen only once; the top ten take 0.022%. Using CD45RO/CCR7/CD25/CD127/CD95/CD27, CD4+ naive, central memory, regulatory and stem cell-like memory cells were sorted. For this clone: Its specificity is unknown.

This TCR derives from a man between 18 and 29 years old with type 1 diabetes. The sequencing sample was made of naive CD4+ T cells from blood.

In DNA, the CDR3 is TGTGCCAGCAGCTTAGCGCCGAGACTAGCGGGGGGTCGCCCGGGCGAGCAGTACTTC. Translating it yields CASSLAPRLAGGRPGEQYF. The chain joins TRBV7-2 to TRBJ2-7, with 13 positions matching TRBD2. There are 19 residues in the CDR3. Germline CDR1 SGHTA, CDR2 FQGNSA. J gave up 6 bases and V 0 bases, and 14 bases lay outside the gene matches. Complete variable domain (other parts from reference TRBV7-2 and TRBJ2-7): GAGVSQSPSNKVTEKGKDVELRCDPISGHTALYWYRQSLGQGLEFLIYFQGNSAPDKSGLPSDRFSAERTGGSVSTLTIQRTQQEDSAVYLCASSLAPRLAGGRPGEQYFGPGTRLTVT.